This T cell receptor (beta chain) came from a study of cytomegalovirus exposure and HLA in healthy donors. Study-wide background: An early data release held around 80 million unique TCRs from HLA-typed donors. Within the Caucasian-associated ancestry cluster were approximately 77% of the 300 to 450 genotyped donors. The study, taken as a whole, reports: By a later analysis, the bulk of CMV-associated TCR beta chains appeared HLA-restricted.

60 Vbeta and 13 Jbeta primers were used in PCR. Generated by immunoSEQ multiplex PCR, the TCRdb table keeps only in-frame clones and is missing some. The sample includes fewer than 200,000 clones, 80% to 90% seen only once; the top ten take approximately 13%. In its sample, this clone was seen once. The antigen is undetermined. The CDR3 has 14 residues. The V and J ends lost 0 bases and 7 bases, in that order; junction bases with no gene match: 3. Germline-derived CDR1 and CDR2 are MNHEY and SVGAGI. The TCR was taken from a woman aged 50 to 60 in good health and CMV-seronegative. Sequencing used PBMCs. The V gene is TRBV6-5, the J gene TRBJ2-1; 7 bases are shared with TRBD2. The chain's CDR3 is CASSYSTSFNEQFF. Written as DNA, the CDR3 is TGTGCCAGCAGTTACTCGACTAGCTTTAATGAGCAGTTCTTC.